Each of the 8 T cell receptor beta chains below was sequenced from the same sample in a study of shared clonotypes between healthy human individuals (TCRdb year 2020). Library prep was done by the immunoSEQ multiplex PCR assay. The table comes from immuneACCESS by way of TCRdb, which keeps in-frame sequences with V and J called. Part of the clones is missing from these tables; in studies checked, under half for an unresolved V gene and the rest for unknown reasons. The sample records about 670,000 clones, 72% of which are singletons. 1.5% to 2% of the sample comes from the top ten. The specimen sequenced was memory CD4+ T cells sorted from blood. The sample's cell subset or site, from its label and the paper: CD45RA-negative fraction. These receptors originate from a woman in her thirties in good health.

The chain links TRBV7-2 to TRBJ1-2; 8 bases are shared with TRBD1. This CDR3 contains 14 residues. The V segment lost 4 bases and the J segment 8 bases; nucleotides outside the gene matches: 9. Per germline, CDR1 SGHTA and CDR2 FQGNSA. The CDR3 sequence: CASSSGQGFEGYTF. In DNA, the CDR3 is TGTGCCAGCAGCTCCGGACAGGGCTTTGAGGGCTACACCTTC.

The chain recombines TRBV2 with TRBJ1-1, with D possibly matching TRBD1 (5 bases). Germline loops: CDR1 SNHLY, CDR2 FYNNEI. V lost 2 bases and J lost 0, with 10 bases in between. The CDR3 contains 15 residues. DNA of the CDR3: TGTGCCAGCAGTGAACAGGGCCCTATGAACACTGAAGCTTTCTTT. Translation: CASSEQGPMNTEAFF. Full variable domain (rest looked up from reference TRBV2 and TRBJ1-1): EPEVTQTPSHQVTQMGQEVILRCVPISNHLYFYWYRQILGQKVEFLVSFYNNEISEKSEIFDDQFSVERPDGSNFTLKIRSTKLEDSAMYFCASSEQGPMNTEAFFGQGTRLTVV.

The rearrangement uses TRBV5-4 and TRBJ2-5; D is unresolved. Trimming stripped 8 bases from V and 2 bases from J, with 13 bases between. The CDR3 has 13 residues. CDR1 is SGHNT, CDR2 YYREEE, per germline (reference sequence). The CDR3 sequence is CASTTVEQETQYF. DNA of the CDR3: TGTGCCAGTACTACCGTGGAACAAGAGACCCAGTACTTC.

The CDR3 loop is CASSVAGGAGYTF. CDR3 DNA: TGTGCCAGCAGCGTAGCCGGGGGCGCTGGCTACACCTTC. V gene TRBV9 combines with J gene TRBJ1-2; tentative D call: TRBD1 (6 bases). There are 13 residues in the CDR3. The ends were cut back, 0 bases at V and 7 bases at J, with 10 bases in the middle. The germline gives CDR1 SGDLS, CDR2 YYNGEE.

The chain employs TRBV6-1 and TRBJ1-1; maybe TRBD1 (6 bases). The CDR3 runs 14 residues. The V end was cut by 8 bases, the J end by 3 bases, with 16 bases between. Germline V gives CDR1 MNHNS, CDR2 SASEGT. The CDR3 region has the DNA TGTGCCAGCCAGGCAGGGGTGTGGGACACTGAAGCTTTCTTT. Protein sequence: CASQAGVWDTEAFF.

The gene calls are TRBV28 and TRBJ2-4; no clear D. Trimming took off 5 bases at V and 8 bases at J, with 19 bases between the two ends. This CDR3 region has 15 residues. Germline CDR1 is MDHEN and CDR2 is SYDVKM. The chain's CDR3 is CASSEPSGRRDIQYF. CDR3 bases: TGTGCCAGCAGTGAACCATCAGGTAGAAGAGACATTCAGTACTTC.

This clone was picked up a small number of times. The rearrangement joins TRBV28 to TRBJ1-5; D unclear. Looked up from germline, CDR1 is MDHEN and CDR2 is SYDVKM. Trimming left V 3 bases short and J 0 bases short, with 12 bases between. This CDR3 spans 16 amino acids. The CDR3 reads CASSFKEWYSNQPQHF. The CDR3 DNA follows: TGTGCCAGCAGTTTTAAAGAGTGGTATAGCAATCAGCCCCAGCATTTT.

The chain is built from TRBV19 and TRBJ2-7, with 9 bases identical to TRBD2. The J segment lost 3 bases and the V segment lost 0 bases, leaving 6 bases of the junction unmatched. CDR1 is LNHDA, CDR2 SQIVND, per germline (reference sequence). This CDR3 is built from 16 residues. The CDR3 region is CASSIEVSSGNYEQYF. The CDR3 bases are TGTGCCAGTAGTATAGAAGTGTCTAGCGGGAACTACGAGCAGTACTTC.